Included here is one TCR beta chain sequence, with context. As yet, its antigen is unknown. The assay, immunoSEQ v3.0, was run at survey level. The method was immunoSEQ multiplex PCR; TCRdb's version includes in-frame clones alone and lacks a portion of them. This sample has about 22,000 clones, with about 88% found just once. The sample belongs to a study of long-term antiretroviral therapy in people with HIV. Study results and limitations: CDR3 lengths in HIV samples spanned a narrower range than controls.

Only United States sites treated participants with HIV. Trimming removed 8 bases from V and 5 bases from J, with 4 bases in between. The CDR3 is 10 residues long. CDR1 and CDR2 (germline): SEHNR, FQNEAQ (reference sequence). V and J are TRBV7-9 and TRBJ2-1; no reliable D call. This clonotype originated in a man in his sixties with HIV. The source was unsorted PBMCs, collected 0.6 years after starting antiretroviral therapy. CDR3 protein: CASLNNEQFF. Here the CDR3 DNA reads TGTGCCAGCTTGAACAATGAGCAGTTCTTC. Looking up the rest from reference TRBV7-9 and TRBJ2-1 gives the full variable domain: DTGVSQNPRHKITKRGQNVTFRCDPISEHNRLYWYRQTLGQGPEFLTYFQNEAQLEKSRLLSDRFSAERPKGSFSTLEIQRTEQGDSAMYLCASLNNEQFFGPGTRLTVL.